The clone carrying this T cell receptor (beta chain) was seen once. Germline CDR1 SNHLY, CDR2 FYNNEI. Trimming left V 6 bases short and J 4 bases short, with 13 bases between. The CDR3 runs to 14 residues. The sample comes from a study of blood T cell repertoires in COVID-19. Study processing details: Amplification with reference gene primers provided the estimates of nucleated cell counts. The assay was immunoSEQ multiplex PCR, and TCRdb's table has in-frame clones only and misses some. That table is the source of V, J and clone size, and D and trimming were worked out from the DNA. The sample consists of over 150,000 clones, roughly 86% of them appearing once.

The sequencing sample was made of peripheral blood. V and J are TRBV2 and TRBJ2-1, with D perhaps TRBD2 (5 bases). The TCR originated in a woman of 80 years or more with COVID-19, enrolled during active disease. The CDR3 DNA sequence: TGTGCCAGCAGGGACTCTACTGGATACAATGAGCAGTTCTTC. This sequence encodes CASRDSTGYNEQFF.